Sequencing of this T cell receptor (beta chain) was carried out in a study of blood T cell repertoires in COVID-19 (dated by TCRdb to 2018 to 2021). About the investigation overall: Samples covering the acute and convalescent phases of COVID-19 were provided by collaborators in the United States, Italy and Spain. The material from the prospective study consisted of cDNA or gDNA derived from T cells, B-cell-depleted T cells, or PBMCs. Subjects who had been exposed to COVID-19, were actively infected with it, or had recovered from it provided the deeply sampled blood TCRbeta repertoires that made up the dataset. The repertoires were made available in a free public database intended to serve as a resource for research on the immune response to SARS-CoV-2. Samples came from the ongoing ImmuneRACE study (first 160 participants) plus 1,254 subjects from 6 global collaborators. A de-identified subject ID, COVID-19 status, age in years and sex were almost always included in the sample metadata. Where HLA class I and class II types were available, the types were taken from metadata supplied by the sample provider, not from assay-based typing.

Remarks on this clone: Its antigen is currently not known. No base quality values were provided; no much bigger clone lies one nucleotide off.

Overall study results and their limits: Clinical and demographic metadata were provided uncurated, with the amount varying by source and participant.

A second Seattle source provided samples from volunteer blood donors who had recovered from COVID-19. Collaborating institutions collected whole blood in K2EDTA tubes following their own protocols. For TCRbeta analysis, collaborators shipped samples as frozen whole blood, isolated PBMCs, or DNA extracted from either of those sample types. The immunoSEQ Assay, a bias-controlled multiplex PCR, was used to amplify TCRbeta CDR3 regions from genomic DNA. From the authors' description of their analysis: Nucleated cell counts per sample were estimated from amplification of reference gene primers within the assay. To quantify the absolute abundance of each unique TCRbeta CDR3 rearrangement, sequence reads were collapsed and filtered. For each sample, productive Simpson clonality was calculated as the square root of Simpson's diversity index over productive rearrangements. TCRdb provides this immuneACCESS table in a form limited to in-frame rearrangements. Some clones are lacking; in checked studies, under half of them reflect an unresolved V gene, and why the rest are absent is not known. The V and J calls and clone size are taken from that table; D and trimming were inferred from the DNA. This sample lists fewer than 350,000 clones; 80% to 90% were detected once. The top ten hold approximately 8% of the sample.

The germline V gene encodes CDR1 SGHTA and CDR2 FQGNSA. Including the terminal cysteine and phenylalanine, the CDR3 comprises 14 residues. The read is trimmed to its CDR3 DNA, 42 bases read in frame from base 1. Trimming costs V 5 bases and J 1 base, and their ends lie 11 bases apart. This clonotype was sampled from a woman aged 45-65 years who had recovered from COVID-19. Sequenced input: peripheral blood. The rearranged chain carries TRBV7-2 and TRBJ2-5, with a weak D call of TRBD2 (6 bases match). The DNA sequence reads TGTGCCAGCAGCATCGGGAGTTCCCAAGAGACCCAGTACTTC. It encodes CASSIGSSQETQYF.